The source of this T cell receptor beta chain is a study of T cell responses to AZD1222 COVID-19 vaccine. A note on this clone: Its antigen is still unknown.

The CDR3 contains 13 residues. Trimming cost V 5 bases and J 4 bases, with 11 bases left between them. Study outcomes and limitations: Variant regions that are unmutated are reportedly the target of nearly half of spike-specific TCRs. AZD1222 recipients seropositive at baseline numbered only 5 or 6. Sampling that yielded the repertoires occurred only after the peak T cell response. Mapped onto spike, vaccine-associated CD4 TCRs spanned it and were dominant at 160-218 and 743-854.

Only in-frame clones appear in the TCRdb table, and some are missing; sequencing was by immunoSEQ multiplex PCR. The data hold approximately 150,000 clones, with about 90% observed a single time. The clonotype originates from an adult who received the AZD1222 COVID-19 vaccine. V and J are TRBV12-3 or TRBV12-4 and TRBJ1-2; tentatively, D is TRBD1 (6 bases). This specimen was peripheral blood, taken 28 days after the second AZD1222 dose. For the CDR3, the DNA is TGTGCCAGCAGTCCCCCGGGGGCCTATGGCTACACCTTC. It yields the protein CASSPPGAYGYTF.